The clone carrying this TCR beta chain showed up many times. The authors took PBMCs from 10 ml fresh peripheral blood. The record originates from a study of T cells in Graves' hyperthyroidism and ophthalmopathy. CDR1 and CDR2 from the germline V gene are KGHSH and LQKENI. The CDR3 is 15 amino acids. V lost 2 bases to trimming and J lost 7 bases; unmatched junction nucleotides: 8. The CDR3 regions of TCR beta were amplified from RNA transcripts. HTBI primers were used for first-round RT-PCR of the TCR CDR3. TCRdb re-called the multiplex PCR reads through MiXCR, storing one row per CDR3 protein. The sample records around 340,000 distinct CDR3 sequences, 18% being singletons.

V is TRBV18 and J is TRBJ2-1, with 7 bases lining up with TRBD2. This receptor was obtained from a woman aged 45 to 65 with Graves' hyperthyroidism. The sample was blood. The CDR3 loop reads CASSPVLAEQNEQFF. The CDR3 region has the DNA TGTGCCAGCTCACCAGTGCTAGCGGAACAGAATGAGCAGTTCTTC.